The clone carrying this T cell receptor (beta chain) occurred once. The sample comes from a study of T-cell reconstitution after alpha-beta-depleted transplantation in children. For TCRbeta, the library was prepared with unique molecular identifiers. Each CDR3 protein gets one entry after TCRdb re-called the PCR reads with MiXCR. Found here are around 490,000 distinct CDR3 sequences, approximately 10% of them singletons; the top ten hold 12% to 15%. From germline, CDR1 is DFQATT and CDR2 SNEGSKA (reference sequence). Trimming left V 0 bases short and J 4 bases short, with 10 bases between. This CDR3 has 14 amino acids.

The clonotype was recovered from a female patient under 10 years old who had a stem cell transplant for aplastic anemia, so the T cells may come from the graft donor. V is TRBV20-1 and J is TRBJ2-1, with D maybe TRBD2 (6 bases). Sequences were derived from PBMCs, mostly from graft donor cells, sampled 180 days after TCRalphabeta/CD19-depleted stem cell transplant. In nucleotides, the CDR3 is TGCAGTGCTAGAGAAGGGACTCCATACAATGAGCAGTTCTTC. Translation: CSAREGTPYNEQFF.